This T cell receptor beta chain was identified during a study of blood T cell repertoires in COVID-19. Across the study: Material from acute and convalescent COVID-19 was sourced from the United States, Italy and Spain. In each case, the material was cDNA or gDNA derived from T cells, B-cell-depleted T cells, or PBMCs.

In germline, CDR1 is KGHDR, CDR2 SFDVKD. Trimming left V 2 bases short and J 3 bases short, with 7 bases between. The CDR3 is 14 amino acids. Methods used by the authors: The authors estimated nucleated cell counts from reference gene primer amplification. Some clones are missing from TCRdb's copy, which holds only in-frame ones; the method was immunoSEQ multiplex PCR. V and J calls and clone size follow that table, whereas D and trimming were derived from the DNA. The table records about 230,000 clones, roughly 80% of them present only once. The chain employs TRBV24-1 and TRBJ2-1; tentatively, D is TRBD2 (6 bases). Material: peripheral blood. The sequence came from a woman aged 80 or over with acute or convalescent COVID-19. This CDR3 is CATSDSGDYNEQFF. The CDR3 DNA reads TGTGCCACCAGTGATTCGGGAGACTACAATGAGCAGTTCTTC.